These T cell receptor beta chains were read from a single sample in a study of cytomegalovirus exposure and HLA in healthy donors. Profiled with immunoSEQ multiplex PCR; TCRdb holds only in-frame clones, not every one. The top ten hold roughly 1.4% of the sample, which has around 160,000 clones, approximately 73% seen once. The sample comprised PBMCs. All receptors derive from a man in his fifties in good health and CMV-seronegative. Both conserved end residues are part of each CDR3. A D gene is named only where the DNA matches it firmly. The size field is filled for only some rows; it gives once, few, many or a size class.

j_gene,v_gene,d_gene,abundance,CDR3nt,CDR3aa
TRBJ2-3,TRBV5-1,NA,NA,TGCGCCAGCAGCACTTTCGTCGGGTCAGATACGCAGTATTTT,CASSTFVGSDTQYF
TRBJ2-5,TRBV4-1,NA,NA,TGCGCCAGCAGCCAAGATGCGAGGCCGGAGACCCAGTACTTC,CASSQDARPETQYF
TRBJ1-5,TRBV19,NA,NA,TGTGCCAGTAGTATAGAACATGGCAATCAGCCCCAGCATTTT,CASSIEHGNQPQHF
TRBJ2-3,TRBV27,NA,NA,TGTGCCGTGAGCTCACTAGGAGCGGTTGCAGATACGCAGTATTTT,CAVSSLGAVADTQYF
TRBJ1-3,TRBV19,NA,NA,TGTGCCAGTAGTATTGAAGCGGGAAACACCATATATTTT,CASSIEAGNTIYF
TRBJ1-2,TRBV9,TRBD1,NA,TGTGCCAGCAGCGAGGGGACAGGAGGAACCCTATATGGCTACACCTTC,CASSEGTGGTLYGYTF
TRBJ2-7,TRBV7-2,TRBD1,NA,TGTGCCAGCAGTCCCACCCAGACAGGGGACGAGCAGTACTTC,CASSPTQTGDEQYF
TRBJ2-7,TRBV19,TRBD1,few,TGTGCCAGTAGGGGGAACCGGGACAGGACCTACGAGCAGTACTTC,CASRGNRDRTYEQYF
TRBJ1-3,TRBV7-9,NA,NA,TGTGCCAGCAGCTCACTTTCAGACAGAGTTTCTAGCTCTGGAAACACCATATATTTT,CASSSLSDRVSSSGNTIYF
TRBJ2-1,TRBV19,TRBD1,NA,TGTGCCAGTAGGAGGAAGGACAGGGACAATGAGCAGTTCTTC,CASRRKDRDNEQFF
TRBJ2-5,TRBV5-4,TRBD2,NA,TGTGCCAGCCAAAACCGGGCTAGCGGGTCCTCAGGGGAGACCCAGTACTTC,CASQNRASGSSGETQYF
TRBJ2-7,TRBV7-8,TRBD1,NA,TGTGCCAGCAGCCTAAACAGGGGGCTGGCCGAGCAGTACTTC,CASSLNRGLAEQYF
TRBJ2-1,TRBV7-6,NA,once,TGTGCCAGCAGCTCCCTTCAGGGTTGGGGTGAGCAGTTCTTC,CASSSLQGWGEQFF
TRBJ2-2,TRBV4-2,NA,NA,TGTGCCAGGATCCGGAAGGGGGCGAACACCGGGGAGCTGTTTTTT,CARIRKGANTGELFF
TRBJ1-5,TRBV4-1,NA,few,TGCGCCAGCAGCCAAGTACATGGGGGGGGCACGGGGAGCAATCAGCCCCAGCATTTT,CASSQVHGGGTGSNQPQHF
TRBJ2-2,TRBV5-1,TRBD1,NA,TGCGCCACTACGACAGGGAGAAATACCGGGGAGCTGTTTTTT,CATTTGRNTGELFF
TRBJ2-1,TRBV19,TRBD2,once,TGTGCCAGTAGTTTCCTAGCGGGGCAGGTGGGTGAGCAGTTCTTC,CASSFLAGQVGEQFF
TRBJ1-1,TRBV5-1,NA,NA,TGCGCCAGCAGCTCCACCGCGACGCGGGCTGAAGCTTTCTTT,CASSSTATRAEAFF
TRBJ2-2,TRBV5-1,TRBD1,NA,TGCGCCAGCAGCTTGAACAGGGGGGACACCGGGGAGCTGTTTTTT,CASSLNRGDTGELFF
TRBJ2-5,TRBV9,TRBD1,NA,TGTGCCAGCAGCTTGGGGACAGGGGTCATCCAAGAGACCCAGTACTTC,CASSLGTGVIQETQYF
TRBJ2-3,TRBV6-1,TRBD2,few,TGTGCCAGCAGTGGGACCCCGGGACTAGCGGGGGCCCTTAGCACAGATACGCAGTATTTT,CASSGTPGLAGALSTDTQYF
TRBJ2-5,TRBV18,NA,NA,TGTGCCAGCTCATTCGACACAGGTGGGGAGACCCAGTACTTC,CASSFDTGGETQYF
TRBJ2-7,TRBV5-6,NA,NA,TGTGCCAGCAGCTTGGGGACAGTATCCTACGAGCAGTACTTC,CASSLGTVSYEQYF
TRBJ2-5,TRBV28,TRBD2,NA,TGTGCCAGCAAACCGGGGGGGGGACAAGAGACCCAGTACTTC,CASKPGGGQETQYF
TRBJ2-7,TRBV18,NA,NA,TGTGCCAGCTCACCACTTAGAGCGATGAACGAGCAGTACTTC,CASSPLRAMNEQYF
TRBJ2-5,TRBV5-6,TRBD1,NA,TGTGCCAGCAGCGGAATGGGACAGGGAGTGGAAGAGACCCAGTACTTC,CASSGMGQGVEETQYF
TRBJ1-2,TRBV6-1,NA,NA,TGTGCCAGCAGTCAGGGGAACTATGGCTACACCTTC,CASSQGNYGYTF
TRBJ2-2,TRBV7-2,TRBD2,few,TGTGCCAGCAGCGGGGGACTAGCGGGGGGGGCCGGGGAGCTGTTTTTT,CASSGGLAGGAGELFF
TRBJ2-1,TRBV9,TRBD2,NA,TGTGCCAGTAGCCCCTCCGGGACTAGACGCTACAATGAGCAGTTCTTC,CASSPSGTRRYNEQFF
TRBJ1-1,TRBV7-2,NA,NA,TGTGCCAGCAACCTCAGGGTAGGTGAAGCTTTCTTT,CASNLRVGEAFF
TRBJ2-6,TRBV7-9,TRBD1,NA,TGTGCCAGCAGCCCCGGACAGGGGGCTGTTCCTGGGGCCAACGTCCTGACTTTC,CASSPGQGAVPGANVLTF
TRBJ2-5,TRBV5-4,NA,NA,TGTGCCAGCAGCCGAGGTAAAGAGACCCAGTACTTC,CASSRGKETQYF
TRBJ2-3,TRBV11-2,TRBD1,NA,TGTGCCAGCAGCCAGAACACAGGGGGAGTCGATACGCAGTATTTT,CASSQNTGGVDTQYF
TRBJ1-1,TRBV7-8,NA,NA,TGTGCCAGCAGCGGAGGGGATCACACTGAAGCTTTCTTT,CASSGGDHTEAFF
TRBJ2-5,TRBV19,NA,NA,TGTGCCAGTATTATCGTAGCCCGCCAAGTGACCCAGTACTTC,CASIIVARQVTQYF
TRBJ1-2,TRBV7-9,NA,NA,TGTGCCAGCAGCTTAGTAGCGGACTATGGCTACACCTTC,CASSLVADYGYTF
TRBJ1-2,TRBV28,NA,NA,TGTGCCAGCAGTTTATGGATGGGGGCGCGGAGTGGCTACACCTTC,CASSLWMGARSGYTF
TRBJ1-1,TRBV19,TRBD1,NA,TGTGCCAGTAGTATATTCGTCAGGGGGAAGACTGAAGCTTTCTTT,CASSIFVRGKTEAFF
TRBJ1-1,TRBV4-1,NA,NA,TGCGCCAGCAGCCAGAGAGGTGGGGGCTATGACACTGAAGCTTTCTTT,CASSQRGGGYDTEAFF
TRBJ2-7,TRBV7-2,NA,NA,TGTGCCAGCAGCCTCCAAGGGGTCTACGAGCAGTACTTC,CASSLQGVYEQYF
TRBJ1-2,TRBV5-1,TRBD1,NA,TGCGCCAGCAGCTTGGGACAGGGGTACTATGGCTACACCTTC,CASSLGQGYYGYTF
TRBJ2-5,TRBV29-1,TRBD1,NA,TGCAGCGTCTTCGGACAGGGGGGGTACCAAGAGACCCAGTACTTC,CSVFGQGGYQETQYF
TRBJ2-5,TRBV4-2,NA,NA,TGTGCCAGCAGCCAAGGGGCGCAAGAGACCCAGTACTTC,CASSQGAQETQYF
TRBJ1-6,TRBV2,NA,NA,TGTGCCAGCAGTGGACAGGCGAATTCACCCCTCCACTTT,CASSGQANSPLHF
TRBJ1-2,TRBV5-1,NA,NA,TGCGCCAGCAGCTTGGTTGGCAGGGACTATGGCTACACCTTC,CASSLVGRDYGYTF
TRBJ1-1,TRBV7-2,NA,NA,TGTGCCAGCAGCCCTCAAGGACAGTTAAACACTGAAGCTTTCTTT,CASSPQGQLNTEAFF
TRBJ1-6,TRBV25-1,NA,NA,TGTGCCAGCAGTGAGCCCTTATCGAGGTCACCCCTCCACTTT,CASSEPLSRSPLHF
TRBJ2-7,TRBV4-1,TRBD1,NA,TGCGCCAGCAGCCGAGGAACCGGGACAGGGTTTCCTTACGAGCAGTACTTC,CASSRGTGTGFPYEQYF
TRBJ2-3,TRBV27,TRBD2,NA,TGTGCCAGCAGTCAGGGGCTAGCGGGGGGGTTAAGCACAGATACGCAGTATTTT,CASSQGLAGGLSTDTQYF
TRBJ1-1,TRBV6-5,TRBD1,few,TGTGCCAGCAGTTACGACGGGACAGGGGAGGAAGCTTTCTTT,CASSYDGTGEEAFF
TRBJ2-1,TRBV7-2,TRBD1,NA,TGTGCCAGCAGCCGGGACAGGAAGGACAATGAGCAGTTCTTC,CASSRDRKDNEQFF
TRBJ2-1,TRBV13,NA,few,TGTGCCAGCAGTTCGGCCGGGACACAGGCCTACAATGAGCAGTTCTTC,CASSSAGTQAYNEQFF
TRBJ1-5,TRBV19,TRBD1,NA,TGTGCCAGTTACAGACAGGGAAGCAATCAGCCCCAGCATTTT,CASYRQGSNQPQHF
TRBJ2-5,TRBV7-7,NA,few,TGTGCCAGCAGCTCATTCGGAGGGGACTGGAGCGGAGAGACCCAGTACTTC,CASSSFGGDWSGETQYF
TRBJ1-2,TRBV7-2,TRBD1,NA,TGTGCCAGCAGTGATAGGACAGGGCCTCCTTTTAATGGCTACACCTTC,CASSDRTGPPFNGYTF
TRBJ2-5,TRBV7-6,TRBD2,NA,TGTGCCAGCAGCCAACTAGCGGGGGGGCCCAAGACCCAGTACTTC,CASSQLAGGPKTQYF
TRBJ1-4,TRBV7-6,TRBD1,NA,TGTGCCAGCAGCATTAACAGGGGGACATATGAAAAACTGTTTTTT,CASSINRGTYEKLFF
TRBJ2-2,TRBV5-1,NA,NA,TGCGCCAGCAGGGGGGGACTGAACACCGGGGAGCTGTTTTTT,CASRGGLNTGELFF
TRBJ1-2,TRBV18,NA,few,TGTGCCAGCTCACCACCTGAGACAGGCTCTTCCGGTTATGGCTACACCTTC,CASSPPETGSSGYGYTF